This T cell receptor (beta chain) was retrieved from a study of beta chain features in type 1 diabetes. Study-level results: Diminished insertions and augmented deletions at VDJ junctions characterized type 1 diabetes patients. HLA influence on TCRB rearrangement stayed unresolved here. TCRB CDR3s were moderately but significantly shorter in Type 1 diabetes patients in all four CD4+ subsets.

The investigators reverse transcribed all of the isolated RNA, so they sequenced expressed TCRB transcripts. Data came from immunoSEQ multiplex PCR; TCRdb stores just in-frame clones and leaves some out. The repertoire holds approximately 280,000 clones, with about 15% as singletons. Cell sorting via CD45RO/CCR7/CD25/CD127/CD95/CD27 was performed to obtain CD4+ naive, central memory, regulatory and stem cell-like memory cells. Turning to this clone: Its antigen is unidentified.

The receptor was isolated from a man aged 18 to 30 with type 1 diabetes. The sample taken for sequencing was naive CD4+ T cells from blood.

The CDR3 region has the DNA TGCAGCGCAGCACAACAGGGGACATGGGGCACAGATACGCAGTATTTT. Its translation is CSAAQQGTWGTDTQYF. V is TRBV29-1 and J is TRBJ2-3; 7 nucleotides match TRBD1. Germline values: CDR1 SQVTM, CDR2 ANQGSEA. The CDR3 spans 16 residues. The trim removed 7 bases at V and 1 base at J, leaving 14 bases unmatched.